A selection of T cell receptor beta chains follows, all from one sample in a study of blood T cells in healthy people across ages. TCRdb re-derived calls from the 5' RACE reads in MiXCR, one entry per CDR3 protein. This table has 1,100,000 or so distinct CDR3 sequences, under 55% appearing once. The sequencing input was blood. These receptors all come from an older woman in good health. CDR3s include the opening cysteine and the closing phenylalanine or tryptophan. A D gene is named only where the DNA matches it firmly. The size of a clone is reported for some rows only, either as once, few or many, or as a class for expanded clones.

j_call d_call v_call clone_size cdr3_nt cdr3_aa
TRBJ2-1 NA TRBV3-1 few TGTGCCAGCAGCCAAGATCTAAGTCCCTACAATGAGCAGTTCTTC CASSQDLSPYNEQFF
TRBJ2-1 TRBD2 TRBV9 NA TGTGCCAGCAGCGTAGGGACTAGCGGGATCAGTGAGCAGTTCTTC CASSVGTSGISEQFF
TRBJ2-1 TRBD2 TRBV12-3/TRBV12-4 NA TGTGCCAGCAGTTCTAGCGGGAGCTACTACAATGAGCAGTTCTTC CASSSSGSYYNEQFF
TRBJ2-1 NA TRBV20-1 few TGCAGTGCTAGAGATACGGCAGGGATCGTACACAATGAGCAGTTCTTC CSARDTAGIVHNEQFF
TRBJ2-5 NA TRBV5-1 NA TGCGCCAGCAGCCCGGCGAGGGGTCAAGTAGAGACCCAGTACTTC CASSPARGQVETQYF
TRBJ1-5 NA TRBV2 NA TGTGCCAGCAGTCATGGGGGCCTCAATCAGCCCCAGCATTTT CASSHGGLNQPQHF
TRBJ2-1 TRBD2 TRBV6-5 NA TGTGCCAGCAGTTCTATATTAGCAGGACTAGCAAACAATGAGCAGTTCTTC CASSSILAGLANNEQFF
TRBJ2-7 NA TRBV4-1 few TGCGCCAGCAGCCAAGAACGCAACGAGCAGTACTTC CASSQERNEQYF
TRBJ1-5 NA TRBV7-2 once TGTGCCAGCAGCTTAGGTGGACAGTTAAGCAATCAGCCCCAGCATTTT CASSLGGQLSNQPQHF
TRBJ2-3 NA TRBV24-1 NA TGTGCCACCAGTCCAGGGAGAGGCAGGCAATCCTACACAGATACGCAGTATTTT CATSPGRGRQSYTDTQYF
TRBJ2-4 TRBD1 TRBV7-8 NA TGTGCCAGCAGCTCCCTCGAAGGGGGCATGGCCAAAAACATTCAGTACTTC CASSSLEGGMAKNIQYF
TRBJ2-5 NA TRBV20-1 NA TGCAGTGCTGGAGCTTGGGGGGCGGAGGAGCAGTACTTC CSAGAWGAEEQYF
TRBJ2-5 NA TRBV5-1 NA TGCGCCAGCAGCCCCAACCCTAATATCCAAGAGACCCAGTACTTC CASSPNPNIQETQYF
TRBJ2-7 NA TRBV28 few TGTGCCAGCTCACCCGGCATTACCAGCTCCTACGAGCAGTACTTC CASSPGITSSYEQYF
TRBJ2-7 TRBD2 TRBV6-5 NA TGTGCCAGCACCCCTGTAGTGGGAGGGTACGAGCAGTACTTC CASTPVVGGYEQYF
TRBJ2-1 TRBD1 TRBV27 NA TGTGCCAGCAGGGGGACAGGGAAGGAGACCCAGTTCTTC CASRGTGKETQFF
TRBJ1-6 TRBD1 TRBV3-1 NA TGTGCCAGCAGCCAAGGGCAGGGGGGTTCACCCCTCCACTTT CASSQGQGGSPLHF
TRBJ2-3 NA TRBV20-1 few TGCAGTGGTCGGACCTCGAGGGGTGGCACAGATACGCAGTATTTT CSGRTSRGGTDTQYF
TRBJ2-3 TRBD1 TRBV18 NA TGTGCCAGCTCTCCCCGGGACAGGCCGCAGTATTTT CASSPRDRPQYF
TRBJ2-1 TRBD2 TRBV27 NA TGTGCCAGCAGTTTAGAAGCAATAGCGGGAGTTTCTGGTGAGCAGTTCTTC CASSLEAIAGVSGEQFF
TRBJ2-4 TRBD2 TRBV4-2 NA TGTGTCAGCAGCCAAGGAAGCCTTACGTGGCGGGAGATAAACATTCAGTACTTC CVSSQGSLTWREINIQYF
TRBJ2-3 NA TRBV10-2 NA TGCGCCAGCAGTGTGGTCGGGACAAACACAGATACGCAGTATTTT CASSVVGTNTDTQYF
TRBJ2-2 TRBD2 TRBV4-2 once TGTGCCAGCAGCCGCGAACTCCCAGCGGGAGGTCGGACCGGGGAGCTGTTTTTT CASSRELPAGGRTGELFF
TRBJ2-7 TRBD1 TRBV6-2/TRBV6-3 NA TGTGCCAGCAGTTACCAGAACGGGCAGGGGGCCAACTACGAGCAGTACTTC CASSYQNGQGANYEQYF
TRBJ1-2 NA TRBV21-1 many TGTGCCAGCACTTCTAGACAGGGGTCGCTGGGATGGGGCTACACCTTC CASTSRQGSLGWGYTF
TRBJ2-7 NA TRBV21-1 once TGTGCCAGCAGCACGCGGCCTGACGGGACCTCCTACGAGCAGTACTTC CASSTRPDGTSYEQYF
TRBJ2-1 TRBD2 TRBV7-6 NA TGTGCCAGCAGCTTATTCACTAGCGGGAATGAGCAGTTCTTC CASSLFTSGNEQFF
TRBJ2-3 TRBD2 TRBV7-2 NA TGTGCCGGCAGCTTTCTAATACTAGGTCGACCAGCGGGGGGGACAGATACGCAGTATTTT CAGSFLILGRPAGGTDTQYF
TRBJ1-5 NA TRBV4-2 NA TGTGCCAGCAGCCAAGTGGGGGGGGCAGGGCAGGCCCAGCATTTT CASSQVGGAGQAQHF
TRBJ2-1 TRBD2 TRBV7-2 NA TGTGCCAGCAGCTTAGAGGGGACTAGCGCGACCAATGAGCAGTTCTTC CASSLEGTSATNEQFF
TRBJ2-7 TRBD2 TRBV12-3/TRBV12-4 few TGTGCCAGCAGGGTAGCGGGAGGAACCTACGAGCAGTACTTC CASRVAGGTYEQYF
TRBJ2-5 NA TRBV5-1 NA TGCGCCAGCAGCTTGGCCTCCCAAGGGACCCAGTACTTC CASSLASQGTQYF
TRBJ1-1 NA TRBV5-1 NA TGCGCCAGCAGCTTGGTTTTGGGGGGTGAAGCTTTCTTT CASSLVLGGEAFF
TRBJ2-7 NA TRBV7-6 NA TGTGCCAGCAGCATAGGGTCGACTGTGCGGGACTACGAGCAGTACTTC CASSIGSTVRDYEQYF
TRBJ1-4 NA TRBV4-2 once TGTGCCAGCAGCCAAGGGGGAGGCATCGATGAAAAACTGTTTTTT CASSQGGGIDEKLFF
TRBJ2-7 NA TRBV20-1 NA TGCAGTGCTAGAGAAGCAGGGTCCTACAATGAGCAGTACTTC CSAREAGSYNEQYF
TRBJ2-1 TRBD2 TRBV27 NA TGTGCCAGCAGTTTAAGCGGGAGGGCACACAATGAGCAGTTCTTC CASSLSGRAHNEQFF
TRBJ1-2 TRBD1 TRBV9 NA TGTGCCAGCAGCGTGGAAGCGGGACAGGGGTATGGCTGCACCTTC CASSVEAGQGYGCTF
TRBJ2-5 TRBD2 TRBV12-3/TRBV12-4 many TGTGCCAGCAGTAATCCGGGACTAGCGGTAAAAGAGACCCAGTACTTC CASSNPGLAVKETQYF
TRBJ1-4 TRBD1 TRBV4-1 few TGCGCCAGCAGCCAAGGGACAGGGTGGGAAAAACTGTTTTTT CASSQGTGWEKLFF
TRBJ1-6 NA TRBV6-4 few TGTGCCAGCAGTGACAGCAGAAATTCACCCCTCCACTTT CASSDSRNSPLHF
TRBJ2-7 NA TRBV7-8 NA TGTGCCAGCAGACCCGGGACTTCAGCCGAGCAGTACTTC CASRPGTSAEQYF
TRBJ2-1 TRBD2 TRBV3-1 few TGTGCCAGCAGCCCCCGTCAGACTAGCGGGAGTAATGAGCAGTTCTTC CASSPRQTSGSNEQFF
TRBJ1-5 NA TRBV28 few TGTGCCAGCAGACACAGGGGCAATCAGCCCCAGCATTTT CASRHRGNQPQHF
TRBJ1-6 NA TRBV6-6 few TGTGCCAGCATCACGGGGATCGGGTATAATTCACCCCTCCACTTT CASITGIGYNSPLHF
TRBJ1-2 NA TRBV20-1 few TGCAGTGCTCTCGTGTCCCGGTTGGCCTATGGCTACACCTTC CSALVSRLAYGYTF
TRBJ2-7 NA TRBV20-1 NA TGCAGTGCTAGCGGGCCGACCTACGAGCAGTACTTC CSASGPTYEQYF
TRBJ2-3 NA TRBV15 few TGTGCCACCAGCAGTCGTATGCCCACAGATACGCAGTATTTT CATSSRMPTDTQYF
TRBJ2-4 NA TRBV20-1 NA TGCAGTGCTCCCCCGGTCATTGGGAGAACCCAAAACATTCAGTACTTC CSAPPVIGRTQNIQYF
TRBJ1-3 TRBD1 TRBV6-6 NA TGTGCCAGCAGCGGGACAGCCTCTGGAAACACCATATATTTT CASSGTASGNTIYF
TRBJ2-2 TRBD1 TRBV7-2 few TGTGCCAGCACGCGGACAGGGCAGAACACCGGGGAGCTGTTTTTT CASTRTGQNTGELFF